The 10 T cell receptor beta chains below all came from one sample that was sequenced in a study of blood T cell repertoires in COVID-19. Some clones are missing from TCRdb's copy, which holds only in-frame ones; the method was immunoSEQ multiplex PCR. This repertoire shows about 140,000 clones, 81% found once; its top ten account for 8.2%. Sequences were obtained from peripheral blood. The receptors shown here come from a human donor in a cohort sampled during active COVID-19.

Turning to this clone: Other DNA sequences in the same sample also yield this CDR3. V usage is TRBV7-8 and J usage is TRBJ2-1; D is undetermined. Trimming pared 1 base from V and 0 bases from J, leaving 7 bases between. Germline CDR1 is SGHVS and CDR2 is FQNEAQ. The CDR3 covers 15 residues. The CDR3: CASSLDVSSYNEQFF. In DNA form, the CDR3 reads TGTGCCAGCAGCTTAGACGTGAGCTCCTACAATGAGCAGTTCTTC.

This clone was counted a few times. The chain carries TRBV12-5 and TRBJ1-1; 8 nucleotides agree with TRBD1. Trimming cost V 6 bases and J 3 bases; bases outside gene matches: 9. The germline V gene encodes CDR1 LGHNT and CDR2 FRNRAP. This CDR3 is 15 amino acids long. CDR3 amino acids: CASGRGQGSDTEAFF. CDR3 bases: TGTGCTAGTGGAAGAGGACAGGGTTCGGACACTGAAGCTTTCTTT.

V gene TRBV4-3 combines with J gene TRBJ2-7, with 9 bases fitting TRBD1. Germline assignment: CDR1 LGHNA and CDR2 YSLEER. CDR3 length: 14 residues. V trimming: 3 bases; J trimming: 5 bases; junction bases outside the gene matches: 5. The CDR3 spells CASSHRDRDDEQYF. The CDR3 nucleotides are TGCGCCAGCAGCCACCGGGACAGGGACGACGAGCAGTACTTC.

This rearrangement joins TRBV2 to TRBJ2-7, with D perhaps TRBD2 (5 bases). The V and J ends lost 6 bases and 4 bases respectively, with 7 bases between them. CDR3 length equals 11 residues. Germline V gene sequence: CDR1 SNHLY, CDR2 FYNNEI. As DNA, the CDR3 is TGTGCCAGCAGGACTATTTACGAGCAGTACTTC. It codes for CASRTIYEQYF.

The rearrangement uses TRBV5-1 and TRBJ2-5; 8 nucleotides agree with TRBD2. This CDR3 is 16 amino acids long. CDR1 is SGHRS, CDR2 YFSETQ, per germline. Germline trimming cut 10 bases from V and 2 bases from J; bases unmatched to any gene: 16. The CDR3 coding sequence is TGCGCCCCCAGCTTGGCCGGGGGGGCGGGACAAGAGACCCAGTACTTC. This translates into CAPSLAGGAGQETQYF.

The chain recombines TRBV19 with TRBJ2-7; D possibly corresponds to TRBD2 (6 bases). V was pared by 6 bases and J by 0 bases, with 18 bases between. The germline V gene encodes CDR1 LNHDA and CDR2 SQIVND (reference sequence). CDR3 length: 16 amino acids. The CDR3 coding sequence is TGTGCCAGTAGCAAGGAGGGGCAGTGGGGCTCCTACGAGCAGTACTTC. Translated, it gives CASSKEGQWGSYEQYF.

CDR3 in DNA: TGCGCCAGCAGCTTGTTCGCGGAAACCTATGGCTACACCTTC. Translated: CASSLFAETYGYTF. This rearrangement joins TRBV5-1 to TRBJ1-2; D unclear. V gave up 1 base and J gave up 4 bases, with 11 bases separating them. The germline gives CDR1 SGHRS, CDR2 YFSETQ. The CDR3 totals 14 residues.

The chain is built from TRBV21-1 and TRBJ2-7; TRBD2 is the table's D call, not checked against the DNA. TRBV21-1 counts as a pseudogene. The CDR3 spans 15 residues. CDR3 sequence: CASSRGTSEYYEQYF. The DNA for the CDR3 is TGTGCCAGCAGCAGGGGGACTAGCGAGTACTACGAGCAGTACTTC.

The rearrangement joins TRBV6-5 to TRBJ2-1; the D gene is possibly TRBD2 (6 bases). The CDR3 length is 15 residues. Germline loops: CDR1 MNHEY, CDR2 SVGAGI. The V end lost 4 bases, the J end lost 5 bases, and 15 bases lay between the germline ends. Written as DNA, the CDR3 is TGTGCCAGCAGTTTGCAGGGAGGTGGACACAATGAGCAGTTCTTC. The encoded protein is CASSLQGGGHNEQFF.

The chain combines TRBV4-1 with TRBJ2-1, with D maybe TRBD2 (5 bases). V shed 1 base and J shed 7 bases, with 17 bases lying between them. The CDR3 is 16 residues long. The V gene's germline CDR1 is MGHRA and CDR2 YSYEKL. The CDR3, as DNA: TGCGCCAGCAGCCAAGTTTTCGGGGATTTTTTAAATGAGCAGTTCTTC. This codes for CASSQVFGDFLNEQFF.